The 15 T cell receptor beta chains given below trace back to one sample, sequenced in a study of response to subunit inactivated influenza vaccine. MiXCR, applied by TCRdb to the RT-PCR reads, yields one record per CDR3 protein. The profile covers hundreds of thousands of distinct CDR3 sequences, with around 15% appearing a single time and 7.5% to 8% taken by the ten largest. The sample was PBMCs from blood, taken around 14 days before vaccination. The receptors originated from a man aged 50 to 59 who received an inactivated influenza vaccine.

The chain couples TRBV2 to TRBJ2-4; TRBD2 might be the D (5 bases). The germline V gene encodes CDR1 SNHLY and CDR2 FYNNEI. CDR3 length: 19 residues. Deletions cut 3 bases from V and 0 bases from J, with 21 bases between. In DNA form, the CDR3 reads TGTGCCAGCAGTGATGAGCGGAACCAGTTATACTTAGCCAAAAACATTCAGTACTTC. This translates into CASSDERNQLYLAKNIQYF.

The J gene is TRBJ1-5, the V gene TRBV12-3 or TRBV12-4; the D is unclear. Between the trimmed V and J ends, which lost 5 bases and 2 bases, there was a span of 13 bases. The CDR3 loop spans 15 amino acids. CDR3 nucleotide sequence: TGTGCCAGCAGTGTAGGAAGTGTTCGCAATCAGCCCCAGCATTTT. Translation gives CASSVGSVRNQPQHF.

This clonotype was detected a few times. This chain uses TRBV18 with TRBJ2-7; perhaps TRBD2 as D (6 bases). From germline, CDR1 is KGHSH and CDR2 LQKENI. CDR3 length: 14 amino acids. Between the trimmed V and J ends, which lost 4 bases and 0 bases, there was a span of 10 bases. CDR3 protein: CASSRLGSSYEQYF. CDR3 DNA sequence: TGTGCCAGCTCACGACTAGGCAGCTCCTACGAGCAGTACTTC.

This clonotype appeared a few times. The chain recombines TRBV5-1 with TRBJ2-3, with TRBD2 matching over 7 bases. There are 15 residues in the CDR3. Germline CDR1 is SGHRS and CDR2 is YFSETQ. V shed 3 bases and J 1 base; nucleotides not matched to a gene: 5. Written as DNA, the CDR3 is TGCGCCAGCAGCTACGTGGGGGGGGGCACAGATACGCAGTATTTT. Amino acids: CASSYVGGGTDTQYF.

The chain carries TRBV28 and TRBJ2-2, with no clear D. The ends were cut back, 2 bases at V and 6 bases at J, with 7 bases in the middle. This CDR3 region has 13 residues. Germline assignment: CDR1 MDHEN and CDR2 SYDVKM. The CDR3 spells CASSLEFAGELFF. CDR3 DNA: TGTGCCAGCAGTTTAGAATTCGCCGGGGAGCTGTTTTTT.

This clonotype showed up many times. The chain is built from TRBV5-8 and TRBJ1-1, with TRBD1 matching over 12 bases. The J segment lost 8 bases and the V segment lost 4 bases, leaving 3 bases of the junction unmatched. CDR1 and CDR2 from the germline V gene are SGHTS and YDEGEE. The CDR3 length is 13 residues. CDR3 DNA sequence: TGTGCCAGCAGCGCGGGACAGGGGGCGGAAGCTTTCTTT. Translating gives CASSAGQGAEAFF.

This clonotype was picked up many times. The rearrangement links TRBV24-1 to TRBJ2-7; the D is unclear. The CDR3 consists of 13 residues. Trimming took 2 bases from V and 6 from J, leaving 10 bases between them. Germline lookup yields CDR1 KGHDR and CDR2 SFDVKD. CDR3 nucleotide sequence: TGTGCCACCAGTGATTCCAGAAGCGCCGAGCAGTACTTC. This encodes CATSDSRSAEQYF.

This clonotype has just a few counts. The CDR3 DNA sequence: TGCAGTGCTAACGGGACTCCAAACCGGGTAGATACGCAGTATTTT. As protein: CSANGTPNRVDTQYF. V is TRBV20-1 and J is TRBJ2-3; D possibly corresponds to TRBD2 (6 bases). The CDR3 totals 15 residues. CDR1 is DFQATT, CDR2 SNEGSKA, per germline (reference sequence). V shed 4 bases and J shed 5 bases, with 19 bases lying between them.

The table lists this clonotype with a few counts. The chain combines TRBV11-1 with TRBJ2-3; the match to TRBD2 covers 7 bases. Trimming removed 4 bases from V and 1 base from J; junction bases left unmatched: 17. The CDR3 is made up of 19 amino acids. The germline V gene has CDR1 SGHAT and CDR2 FQDESV (reference sequence). CDR3 in amino acids: CASSYLSRFGEGGTDTQYF. CDR3 sequence (DNA): TGTGCCAGCAGCTACCTTTCTCGGTTCGGGGAGGGAGGCACAGATACGCAGTATTTT. Variable domain in full (rest from reference TRBV11-1 and TRBJ2-3): EAEVAQSPRYKITEKSQAVAFWCDPISGHATLYWYRQILGQGPELLVQFQDESVVDDSQLPKDRFSAERLKGVDSTLKIQPAELGDSAMYLCASSYLSRFGEGGTDTQYFGPGTRLTVL.

Only a few counts were recorded for this clonotype. This chain connects TRBV24-1 to TRBJ2-1, with D perhaps TRBD2 (6 bases). Per the germline V gene, CDR1 is KGHDR and CDR2 is SFDVKD. CDR3 length equals 14 residues. The germline V and J ends were trimmed by 5 bases and 5 bases, with 12 bases remaining between them. CDR3 loop: CATSVASVDNEQFF. CDR3 bases: TGTGCCACCAGTGTGGCTAGCGTCGACAATGAGCAGTTCTTC.

This clonotype was seen at least ten times. V and J are TRBV6-1 and TRBJ2-1; 7 nucleotides line up with TRBD1. The germline V gene has CDR1 MNHNS and CDR2 SASEGT. This CDR3 region has 14 residues. Germline trimming cut 7 bases from V and 10 bases from J; bases unmatched to any gene: 13. The CDR3 DNA reads TGTGCCAGCATGAAGACAGGGTCAAAGTTGGAGCAGTTCTTC. This encodes CASMKTGSKLEQFF.

This sequence joins TRBV25-1 and TRBJ2-1; 10 bases map to TRBD1. Trimming removed 3 bases from V and 7 bases from J; junction bases left unmatched: 15. Germline V gene sequence: CDR1 MGHDK, CDR2 SYGVNS. The CDR3 totals 18 residues. CDR3 in DNA: TGTGCCAGCAGTGATATGGGGATACCCGGGACAGGGGAAAATGAGCAGTTCTTC. Amino acid sequence: CASSDMGIPGTGENEQFF.

CDR3: CASTRRLAGSADTQYF. The CDR3 region has the DNA TGTGCCAGCACGCGTAGGCTAGCGGGGTCCGCAGATACGCAGTATTTT. V gene TRBV12-3 or TRBV12-4 combines with J gene TRBJ2-3; 9 bases line up with TRBD2. Trimming at V came to 7 bases and at J to 4 bases, leaving 12 bases not matched to a gene. This CDR3 contains 16 residues.

V usage is TRBV7-8 and J usage is TRBJ2-7, with D possibly matching TRBD1 (6 bases). CDR3 length: 15 amino acids. Germline-derived CDR1 and CDR2 are SGHVS and FQNEAQ. V dropped 5 bases and J dropped 2 bases, with 16 bases sitting between them. CDR3 protein: CASSVVQGPTYEQYF. In DNA form, the CDR3 reads TGTGCCAGCAGCGTCGTACAGGGTCCCACCTACGAGCAGTACTTC. The full variable domain, rest sourced from reference TRBV7-8 and TRBJ2-7, is GAGVSQSPRYKVAKRGQDVALRCDPISGHVSLFWYQQALGQGPEFLTYFQNEAQLDKSGLPSDRFFAERPEGSVSTLKIQRTQQEDSAVYLCASSVVQGPTYEQYFGPGTRLTVT.

This clonotype was seen at least ten times. The V gene is TRBV12-3 or TRBV12-4, the J gene TRBJ2-1; D possibly corresponds to TRBD2 (6 bases). The CDR3 covers 13 residues. Trimming took 6 bases from V and 8 from J, leaving 14 bases between them. For the CDR3, the DNA is TGTGCCAGCAGACGGGGGAGGACGGATGAGCAGTTCTTC. Amino acids: CASRRGRTDEQFF.